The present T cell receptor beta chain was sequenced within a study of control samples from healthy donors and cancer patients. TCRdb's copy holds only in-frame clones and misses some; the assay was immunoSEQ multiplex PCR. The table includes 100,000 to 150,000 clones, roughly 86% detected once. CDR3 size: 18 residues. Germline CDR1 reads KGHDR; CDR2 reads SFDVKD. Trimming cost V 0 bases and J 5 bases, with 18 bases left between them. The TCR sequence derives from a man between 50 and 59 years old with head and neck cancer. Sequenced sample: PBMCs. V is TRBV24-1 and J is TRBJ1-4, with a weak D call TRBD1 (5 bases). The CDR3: CATSDLHVEQGLNEKLFF. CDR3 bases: TGTGCCACCAGTGATTTGCATGTGGAGCAGGGATTGAATGAAAAACTGTTTTTT.